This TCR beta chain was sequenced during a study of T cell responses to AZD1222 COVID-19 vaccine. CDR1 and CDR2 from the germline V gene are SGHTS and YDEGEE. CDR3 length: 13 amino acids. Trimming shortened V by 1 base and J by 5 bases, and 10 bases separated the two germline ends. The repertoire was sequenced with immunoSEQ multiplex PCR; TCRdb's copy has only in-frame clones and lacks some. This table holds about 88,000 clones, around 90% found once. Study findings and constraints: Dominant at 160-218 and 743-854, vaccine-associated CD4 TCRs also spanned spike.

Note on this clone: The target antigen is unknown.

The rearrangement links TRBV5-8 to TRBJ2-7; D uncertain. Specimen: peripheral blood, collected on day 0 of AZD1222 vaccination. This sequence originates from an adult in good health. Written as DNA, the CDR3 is TGTGCCAGCAGCTTGTTAGGCGCCCACGAGCAGTACTTC. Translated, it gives CASSLLGAHEQYF.